This T cell receptor beta chain derives from a study of vaccination effects on CD4 cells after COVID-19. The study, taken as a whole, reports: Vaccine- and infection-induced clones showed marked clonal contraction late following vaccination.

Libraries were prepared by immunoSEQ multiplex PCR; TCRdb keeps only in-frame clonotypes and omits some of them. This repertoire shows some 52,000 clones, about four fifths found once; its top ten account for approximately 6%. With respect to this clone: Its target is unknown.

Viral peptide pools were used in the ViraFEST assay to expand antigen-specific CD4+ T cells, and sequencing came afterward. Isolating CD4+ T cells followed approximately nine days of culture. Testing of the vaccine recipients showed negative nucleocapsid antibodies and no prior SARS-CoV-2 infection. On both days 3 and 7, half of the culture medium was replaced with IL-2 medium. The clonotype originates from a human donor who received a COVID-19 vaccine. Source: CD4+ T cells from PBMCs cultured with HCoV-OC43 spike peptides, taken before COVID-19 vaccination. Noted subset: HCoV-OC43 spike overlapping peptide pool stimulation.

The CDR3 region is CASSSGQSYNEQFF. The DNA of the CDR3 is TGTGCCAGCAGCTCGGGACAGTCCTACAATGAGCAGTTCTTC. The chain is built from TRBV9 and TRBJ2-1; 7 bases agree with TRBD1. From germline, CDR1 is SGDLS and CDR2 YYNGEE. Unmatched junction bases numbered 2, after V lost 4 bases and J lost 1 base. CDR3 length equals 14 residues.